This TCR beta chain originates from a study of T cell responses to AZD1222 COVID-19 vaccine. The study's findings and limits: At baseline, seropositivity was found in only six AZD1222 recipients.

Data came from immunoSEQ multiplex PCR; TCRdb stores just in-frame clones and leaves some out. The sample consists of 90,000 to 150,000 clones, more than 70% of them appearing once. Per the germline V gene, CDR1 is MNHEY and CDR2 is SVGAGI. The ends were cut back, 0 bases at V and 4 bases at J, with 9 bases in the middle. This CDR3 has 15 amino acids. To note about this clone: Antigen unknown.

The TCR originated in an adult who received the AZD1222 COVID-19 vaccine. Specimen: peripheral blood, collected 28 days after the second AZD1222 dose. The chain employs TRBV6-5 and TRBJ2-2, with D possibly being TRBD2 (5 bases). The DNA of the CDR3 is TGTGCCAGCAGTTACTCTCTAGCAGGCACCGGGGAGCTGTTTTTT. This sequence encodes CASSYSLAGTGELFF.